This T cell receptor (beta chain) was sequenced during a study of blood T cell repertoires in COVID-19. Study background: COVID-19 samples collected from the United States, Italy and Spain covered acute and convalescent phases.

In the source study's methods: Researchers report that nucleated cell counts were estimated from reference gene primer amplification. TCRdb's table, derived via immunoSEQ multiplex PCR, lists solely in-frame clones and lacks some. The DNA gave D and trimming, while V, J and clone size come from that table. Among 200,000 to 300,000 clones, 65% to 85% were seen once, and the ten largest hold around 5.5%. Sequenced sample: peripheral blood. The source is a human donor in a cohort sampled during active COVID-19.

CDR3 protein: CASSLLTSYEQYF. The CDR3 DNA reads as TGTGCCAGCAGCTTGTTAACATCGTACGAGCAGTACTTC. The chain links TRBV5-5 to TRBJ2-7, with D uncertain. The CDR3 totals 13 residues. Looked up from germline, CDR1 is SGHKS and CDR2 is YYEKEE (reference sequence). V lost 1 base and J 4 bases, leaving 9 bases between the germline ends.